These 5 T cell receptor beta chains were sequenced from one sample in a study of molecular identifiers for immune sequencing clone quantification. Via MiXCR, TCRdb re-called the PCR reads, giving one row per CDR3 protein. The sample lists 85,000 to 90,000 distinct CDR3 sequences; approximately 25% were seen once. Sequencing was performed on naive CD8+ T cells from blood, with Jurkat cell RNA spiked in. Subset indicated: FACS-sorted CD8+CD4-CCR7+CD45RA+ naive T cells. The receptors stem from a human donor in good health. Some libraries in this study had Jurkat cell RNA spiked in.

The chain links TRBV12-3 or TRBV12-4 to TRBJ2-3; a weak D match, TRBD2 (7 bases). V lost 3 bases and J 0 bases, leaving 13 bases between the germline ends. This CDR3 is 16 amino acids long. CDR3: CASSFGAGASTDTQYF. The CDR3 nucleotides read TGTGCCAGCAGTTTCGGGGCGGGGGCCAGCACAGATACGCAGTATTTT.

The sample holds many counts of this clonotype. This rearrangement joins TRBV30 to TRBJ2-1; unclear D gene. The CDR3 runs to 11 residues. Looked up from germline, CDR1 is GTSNPN and CDR2 is SVGIG (reference sequence). The V end lost 0 bases, the J end lost 9 bases, and 6 bases lay between the germline ends. CDR3 sequence reads: CAWSVGVEQFF. The CDR3 DNA reads as TGTGCCTGGAGTGTCGGAGTTGAGCAGTTCTTC.

This clonotype was recorded a few times. The chain links TRBV30 to TRBJ2-7; 7 nucleotides line up with TRBD1. Germline V lookup: CDR1 GTSNPN, CDR2 SVGIG (reference sequence). This CDR3 has 13 amino acids. Trimming at V came to 5 bases and at J to 6 bases, leaving 10 bases not matched to a gene. CDR3 bases: TGTGCCTGGGCGGTCGACAGGGTGAGCGAGCAGTACTTC. It translates to CAWAVDRVSEQYF.

To note about this clonotype: Being one base from a much bigger clone, this may be a read error. The gene calls are TRBV10-3 and TRBJ2-3; tentative D call: TRBD2 (5 bases). Per the germline V gene, CDR1 is ENHRY and CDR2 is SYGVKD. Trimming shortened V by 0 bases and J by 4 bases, and 17 bases separated the two germline ends. The CDR3 has 17 amino acids. The CDR3 DNA is TGTGCCATCAGTGAGTCAAGGCGGCTAGCCTTTTCAGATACGCAGTATTTT. Encoded protein: CAISESRRLAFSDTQYF.

This clonotype was counted ten times or more. The rearrangement links TRBV4-3 to TRBJ2-1; D remains ambiguous. V was shortened by 3 bases and J by 0 bases, with 12 bases between the two germline ends. The germline gives CDR1 LGHNA, CDR2 YSLEER. This CDR3 contains 16 residues. The CDR3 here is CASSQDRMSSYNEQFF. As DNA, the CDR3 is TGCGCCAGCAGCCAGGACCGGATGAGCTCCTACAATGAGCAGTTCTTC.